This TCR beta chain was sequenced in a study of a mutant IDH1 vaccine in newly diagnosed glioma. For the study at large: Commencement of vaccination occurred 4-6 weeks following radiotherapy alone, or concurrently with temozolomide cycles. The therapy given earlier, which was standard therapy, consisted of radiotherapy, temozolomide, or both, and most of the patients received both.

Time point denoted: week 47, end of study. Vaccinated patients received 300 ug of mutant IDH1 20-mer peptide per dose, with topical imiquimod. The donors' diagnosis was new WHO grade 3 or 4 astrocytoma that was IDH1-mutant and ATRX-lost. CDR1 SEHNR and CDR2 FQNEAQ come from the germline V gene (reference sequence). Germline trimming cut 3 bases from V and 6 bases from J; bases unmatched to any gene: 6. The CDR3 has 14 amino acids. Comments on this clone: Its antigen is as yet unknown.

The method was immunoSEQ multiplex PCR; TCRdb's version includes in-frame clones alone and lacks a portion of them. The data show tens of thousands of clones, around 82% seen once. Here the sequenced sample was PBMCs, taken from a glioma patient whose treatment included an IDH1 peptide vaccine. The TCR was taken from a man aged 18 to 30 with glioma. Some clones in this sample may be carry-over from other donors' samples. The chain has TRBV7-9 and TRBJ1-2; TRBD1 matches 8 bases. The CDR3 DNA is TGTGCCAGCAGCTTCGGACAGGGCGGGGATGGCTACACCTTC. Translated: CASSFGQGGDGYTF.